The 3 T cell receptor beta chains presented below share a single source sample, sequenced in a study of long-term antiretroviral therapy in people with HIV. The authors ran the immunoSEQ assay, v3.0, at survey level. TCRdb keeps only in-frame clones here, not all; method: immunoSEQ multiplex PCR. Here the sample spans around 25,000 clones, around 86% being singletons. The sequences come from unsorted PBMCs, collected 1.9 years after starting antiretroviral therapy. These receptors all stem from a woman aged 30 to 39 with HIV.

V usage is TRBV30 and J usage is TRBJ1-1; the D is unclear. Germline V gene sequence: CDR1 GTSNPN, CDR2 SVGIG (reference sequence). V lost 0 bases and J 8 bases, leaving 10 bases between the germline ends. There are 12 residues in the CDR3. CDR3 nucleotides: TGTGCCTGGAGTGTACTAGGTCCAGAAGCTTTCTTT. It is translated as CAWSVLGPEAFF.

This clone has just a few counts. The chain joins TRBV2 to TRBJ2-7; TRBD1 matches 10 bases. Germline V gene data show CDR1 as SNHLY and CDR2 as FYNNEI. The CDR3 extends over 14 amino acids. The junction had 6 bases not matched to a gene; V was cut back by 8 bases and J by 2 bases. CDR3 amino acids: CASGWDRGPYEQYV. As DNA, the CDR3 is TGTGCCAGCGGTTGGGACAGGGGTCCCTACGAGCAGTACGTC.

This rearrangement joins TRBV5-1 to TRBJ1-1, with D possibly TRBD1 on 5 matching bases. CDR1 and CDR2 (germline): SGHRS, YFSETQ. Trimming cost V 4 bases and J 4 bases, with 17 bases left between them. This CDR3 comprises 15 residues. The CDR3 spells CASSPPPPQGTEAFF. The CDR3 DNA follows: TGCGCCAGCAGCCCACCCCCCCCGCAGGGCACTGAAGCTTTCTTT. Combining the CDR3 with reference TRBV5-1 and TRBJ1-1 gives the whole variable domain KAGVTQTPRYLIKTRGQQVTLSCSPISGHRSVSWYQQTPGQGLQFLFEYFSETQRNKGNFPGRFSGRQFSNSRSEMNVSTLELGDSALYLCASSPPPPQGTEAFFGQGTRLTVV.